This T cell receptor (beta chain) is drawn from a study of CD8 T cells in Susac syndrome. RNA in amounts of roughly 0.5 to 1 ug was reverse transcribed with random hexamers. TCRdb re-analysed the immunoSEQ multiplex PCR reads in MiXCR, keeping a single row per CDR3 protein. Counted here are about 180,000 distinct CDR3 sequences, 85% to 95% occurring once; the ten biggest clones make up around 0.15%. This CDR3 contains 15 residues. Germline V gene data show CDR1 as SGHRS and CDR2 as YFSETQ. The V and J ends lost 7 bases and 7 bases, in that order; junction bases with no gene match: 9. What was sequenced was CD8+ T cells from PBMCs. This TCR derives from a human donor with multiple sclerosis. This rearrangement joins TRBV5-1 to TRBJ2-1; 12 nucleotides line up with TRBD1. The CDR3 region has the DNA TGCGCCAGCGGACTCGGGGACAGGGGGCTTAATGAGCAGTTCTTC. As protein: CASGLGDRGLNEQFF.